The count of the clone carrying this T cell receptor (beta chain) is one. This sample was included in a study of blood T cell repertoires in COVID-19. Clones were sequenced by immunoSEQ multiplex PCR, and TCRdb holds only the in-frame ones, with some missing. Here the sample spans roughly 200,000 clones, around 87% being singletons. There are 13 residues in the CDR3. Trimming left V 0 bases short and J 4 bases short, with 7 bases between. The germline CDR1 and CDR2 sequences are MGHRA and YSYEKL. This receptor was identified in a woman between 18 and 30 years old who had recovered from COVID-19. The chain carries TRBV4-1 and TRBJ2-7; D is uncertain. Sample: peripheral blood. The CDR3 sequence: CASSQDAEYEQYF. The CDR3 DNA is TGCGCCAGCAGCCAAGATGCGGAATACGAGCAGTACTTC.